The 24 T cell receptor beta chains presented below share a single source sample, sequenced in a study of T cell responses to AZD1222 COVID-19 vaccine. The table came from immunoSEQ multiplex PCR; TCRdb's copy has only in-frame clones and leaves some out. The data hold about 84,000 clones, with 70% to 90% observed a single time. Sample: peripheral blood, taken on day 0 of AZD1222 vaccination. These receptors all come from an adult in good health.

V usage is TRBV14 and J usage is TRBJ1-6; tentatively, D is TRBD1 (5 bases). CDR3 size: 15 residues. CDR1 is SGHDN, CDR2 FVKESK, per germline. Trimming stripped 4 bases from V and 5 bases from J, with 12 bases between. The CDR3 here is CASSPHQGNNSPLHF. The CDR3 bases are TGTGCCAGCAGCCCCCATCAGGGAAATAATTCACCCCTCCACTTT.

The rearrangement links TRBV13 to TRBJ1-4; 8 nucleotides match TRBD1. This CDR3 region has 15 residues. V gave up 5 bases and J gave up 5 bases; unmatched junction bases: 7. Germline V gene sequence: CDR1 PRHDT, CDR2 FYEKMQ (reference sequence). CDR3: CASSTRQGRNEKLFF. The CDR3 nucleotides read TGTGCCAGCAGCACTAGACAGGGGAGGAATGAAAAACTGTTTTTT.

This clone was seen a single time. This chain links TRBV5-1 with TRBJ2-5; TRBD1 matches at 9 bases. CDR3 size: 14 residues. The germline gives CDR1 SGHRS, CDR2 YFSETQ. The V segment lost 10 bases and the J segment 5 bases; nucleotides outside the gene matches: 12. Here the CDR3 DNA reads TGCGCCTGCCGGGGGGACAGGGTTTTGGAGACCCAGTACTTC. Protein product: CACRGDRVLETQYF. Drawing the rest from reference TRBV5-1 and TRBJ2-5, the complete variable domain is KAGVTQTPRYLIKTRGQQVTLSCSPISGHRSVSWYQQTPGQGLQFLFEYFSETQRNKGNFPGRFSGRQFSNSRSEMNVSTLELGDSALYLCACRGDRVLETQYFGPGTRLLVL.

The chain carries TRBV5-6 and TRBJ1-3, with 7 positions matching TRBD1. J was trimmed by 1 base and V by 0 bases; bases with no gene match: 4. CDR3 length: 16 residues. Germline CDR1 is SGHDT and CDR2 is YYEEEE. The CDR3 loop reads CASSLAAGGSGNTIYF. For the CDR3, the DNA is TGTGCCAGCAGCTTGGCGGCAGGGGGATCTGGAAACACCATATATTTT.

This chain uses TRBV9 with TRBJ1-2; 7 bases are a match to TRBD1. Germline lookup yields CDR1 SGDLS and CDR2 YYNGEE. The V segment lost 0 bases and the J segment 5 bases; nucleotides outside the gene matches: 13. The CDR3 has 17 amino acids. The CDR3 region is CASSVEVYGTGEYGYTF. As DNA, the CDR3 is TGTGCCAGCAGCGTAGAGGTTTATGGCACAGGGGAATATGGCTACACCTTC.

The J gene is TRBJ1-1, the V gene TRBV6-5; 7 positions match TRBD1. Germline loops: CDR1 MNHEY, CDR2 SVGAGI. V was pared by 0 bases and J by 6 bases, with 4 bases of the junction left unmatched. The CDR3 is made up of 14 amino acids. CDR3 sequence reads: CASSYSRGGSEAFF. In DNA form, the CDR3 reads TGTGCCAGCAGTTACTCGAGAGGGGGCTCTGAAGCTTTCTTT.

The sample holds one count of this clone. The chain combines TRBV7-8 with TRBJ2-7; D perhaps matches TRBD1 (5 bases). This CDR3 has 17 amino acids. CDR1 and CDR2 (germline): SGHVS, FQNEAQ. The ends were cut back, 3 bases at V and 0 bases at J, with 18 bases in the middle. CDR3 sequence (DNA): TGTGCCAGCAGCTTCCCCTTTTATGAGGACACCTCCTACGAGCAGTACTTC. Protein sequence: CASSFPFYEDTSYEQYF. The full variable domain, its missing parts supplied by reference TRBV7-8 and TRBJ2-7, is GAGVSQSPRYKVAKRGQDVALRCDPISGHVSLFWYQQALGQGPEFLTYFQNEAQLDKSGLPSDRFFAERPEGSVSTLKIQRTQQEDSAVYLCASSFPFYEDTSYEQYFGPGTRLTVT.

V is TRBV18 and J is TRBJ1-2, with 9 nucleotides matching TRBD1. In germline, CDR1 is KGHSH, CDR2 LQKENI. CDR3 length: 16 residues. The V gene end was trimmed by 3 bases and the J gene end by 8 bases; junction bases not matched to a gene: 13. As DNA, the CDR3 is TGTGCCAGCTCACCGACAGGGGGAAAAATTGATCGCGGCTACACCTTC. Its translation is CASSPTGGKIDRGYTF.

The rearrangement uses TRBV5-1 and TRBJ1-1; D call uncertain. Germline V lookup: CDR1 SGHRS, CDR2 YFSETQ. The CDR3 extends over 15 amino acids. Trimming removed 4 bases at V and 0 bases at J, with 13 bases between. CDR3 in DNA: TGCGCCAGCAGCGTATCCCTTACACTGAACACTGAAGCTTTCTTT. Its protein is CASSVSLTLNTEAFF.

This chain connects TRBV10-3 to TRBJ1-1; 9 nucleotides align to TRBD1. Germline CDR1 is ENHRY and CDR2 is SYGVKD. The CDR3 is 14 amino acids. V shed 3 bases and J 3 bases; nucleotides not matched to a gene: 2. The CDR3 region has the DNA TGTGCCATCAGTGAAGGGACAGGGTACACTGAAGCTTTCTTT. Translation: CAISEGTGYTEAFF.

The rearrangement joins TRBV29-1 to TRBJ1-1; D remains unclear. Per germline, CDR1 SQVTM and CDR2 ANQGSEA. The CDR3 covers 11 residues. V lost 7 bases, J lost 1 base, and 7 bases lay in between. CDR3 DNA: TGCAGCGGAACAGAGAACACTGAAGCTTTCTTT. The encoded protein is CSGTENTEAFF. Based on the CDR3 plus reference TRBV29-1 and TRBJ1-1, the full variable domain is SAVISQKPSRDICQRGTSLTIQCQVDSQVTMMFWYRQQPGQSLTLIATANQGSEATYESGFVIDKFPISRPNLTFSTLTVSNMSPEDSSIYLCSGTENTEAFFGQGTRLTVV.

This clone was seen once. The chain carries TRBV4-3 and TRBJ2-1; D call uncertain. Germline V gene data show CDR1 as LGHNA and CDR2 as YSLEER. The CDR3 runs to 15 residues. V lost 0 bases, J lost 2 bases, and 8 bases lay in between. The CDR3 DNA sequence: TGCGCCAGCAGCCAAGAACAGCTTACCTACAATGAGCAGTTCTTC. Encoded protein: CASSQEQLTYNEQFF.

The rearrangement links TRBV10-1 to TRBJ2-2, with 7 bases aligning to TRBD2. The CDR3 length is 15 residues. Looked up from germline, CDR1 is WNHNN and CDR2 is SYGVQD (reference sequence). V lost 6 bases and J lost 4; bases outside the gene matches: 8. CDR3 loop: CASSPGTTLTGELFF. The CDR3 region has the DNA TGCGCCAGCAGCCCCGGGACTACCCTCACCGGGGAGCTGTTTTTT.

The chain carries TRBV5-1 and TRBJ2-7; maybe TRBD1 (6 bases). This CDR3 comprises 16 residues. V lost 0 bases, J lost 0 bases, and 13 bases lay in between. CDR1 and CDR2 from the germline V gene are SGHRS and YFSETQ. The CDR3 coding sequence is TGCGCCAGCAGCTTGGAGTCAGGGGATTTCTCCTACGAGCAGTACTTC. Translating gives CASSLESGDFSYEQYF.

Points on this clone: This CDR3 is also generated by other DNA sequences in the sample. This chain connects TRBV6-4 to TRBJ1-2, with TRBD1 as a possible D gene (6 bases). Germline loops: CDR1 MRHNA, CDR2 SNTAGT. V was pared by 3 bases and J by 4 bases, with 12 bases between. The CDR3 spans 14 residues. Here the CDR3 reads CASSDSGGSYGYTF. In nucleotides, the CDR3 is TGTGCCAGCAGTGATTCGGGGGGCAGCTATGGCTACACCTTC.

This clone appeared once. This chain connects TRBV30 to TRBJ1-2; the D gene is possibly TRBD1 (5 bases). V was clipped by 7 bases and J by 1 base, with 16 bases between them. The germline V gene encodes CDR1 GTSNPN and CDR2 SVGIG (reference sequence). CDR3 length: 14 residues. This chain's CDR3 is CASRDVPLNYGYTF. CDR3 coding DNA: TGTGCCTCCCGGGACGTCCCTCTTAACTATGGCTACACCTTC.

V gene TRBV12-3 or TRBV12-4 combines with J gene TRBJ2-7; D might be TRBD1 (5 bases). The CDR3 consists of 12 residues. V lost 7 bases and J 8 bases, leaving 15 bases between the germline ends. The DNA of the CDR3 is TGTGCCAGCACCTTGGTGGGGCGCAAGCAGTACTTC. This sequence encodes CASTLVGRKQYF.

The chain combines TRBV6-6 with TRBJ1-2; D ambiguous. The germline gives CDR1 MNHNY, CDR2 SVGAGI (reference sequence). CDR3 length: 12 residues. Trimming removed 10 bases from V and 7 bases from J, with 16 bases in between. The CDR3 reads CATGRRDLGYTF. In DNA, the CDR3 is TGTGCCACCGGGAGGAGGGATCTTGGCTACACCTTC.

The V call is TRBV7-8, the J call TRBJ1-6; no definite D call. This CDR3 region has 14 residues. The ends were cut back, 4 bases at V and 8 bases at J, with 12 bases in the middle. In germline, CDR1 is SGHVS, CDR2 FQNEAQ. CDR3 loop: CASSSLIDDSPLHF. In DNA, the CDR3 is TGTGCCAGCAGCTCCCTCATAGATGATTCACCCCTCCACTTT.

This clone was recorded at least ten times. The gene calls are TRBV7-9 and TRBJ2-7, with D uncertain. CDR3 size: 12 residues. Germline loops: CDR1 SEHNR, CDR2 FQNEAQ (reference sequence). Trimming took off 5 bases at V and 5 bases at J, with 10 bases between the two ends. In DNA, the CDR3 is TGTGCCAGCAGCCCCCTTTCCCACGAGCAGTACTTC. Its translation is CASSPLSHEQYF.

The chain recombines TRBV9 with TRBJ1-1, with 7 bases aligning to TRBD1. The CDR3 runs 16 residues. J was trimmed by 5 bases and V by 6 bases; bases with no gene match: 16. Germline V gene lookup returns CDR1 SGDLS and CDR2 YYNGEE. CDR3 in DNA: TGTGCCAGCACCACAGGGGCCACGAGGATTCGGACTGAAGCTTTCTTT. This gives the protein CASTTGATRIRTEAFF.

The chain links TRBV6-5 to TRBJ1-2, with TRBD1 identical over 7 bases. CDR1 and CDR2 (germline): MNHEY, SVGAGI. J lost 2 bases, V lost 6 bases, and 3 bases had no gene match. The CDR3 sequence is 13 residues long. The CDR3 coding sequence is TGTGCCAGCAGCCGGGGACAGAACTATGGCTACACCTTC. Translating gives CASSRGQNYGYTF.

The chain uses TRBV20-1 and TRBJ2-5, with 7 nucleotides matching TRBD2. The CDR3 has 11 residues. With V trimmed by 7 bases and J by 5 bases, 4 bases remained unmatched. Germline-derived CDR1 and CDR2 are DFQATT and SNEGSKA (reference sequence). CDR3 loop: CSGRESETQYF. The DNA for the CDR3 is TGCAGTGGGCGGGAGTCGGAGACCCAGTACTTC.

The J gene is TRBJ2-7, the V gene TRBV5-1, with 8 bases aligning to TRBD2. Germline V gene data show CDR1 as SGHRS and CDR2 as YFSETQ. CDR3 length: 16 amino acids. The junction had 16 bases not matched to a gene; V was cut back by 4 bases and J by 7 bases. The DNA for the CDR3 is TGCGCCAGCAGCACGGCCGGGACTAGTATCCCGCGTGAGCAGTACTTC. Its protein product is CASSTAGTSIPREQYF.